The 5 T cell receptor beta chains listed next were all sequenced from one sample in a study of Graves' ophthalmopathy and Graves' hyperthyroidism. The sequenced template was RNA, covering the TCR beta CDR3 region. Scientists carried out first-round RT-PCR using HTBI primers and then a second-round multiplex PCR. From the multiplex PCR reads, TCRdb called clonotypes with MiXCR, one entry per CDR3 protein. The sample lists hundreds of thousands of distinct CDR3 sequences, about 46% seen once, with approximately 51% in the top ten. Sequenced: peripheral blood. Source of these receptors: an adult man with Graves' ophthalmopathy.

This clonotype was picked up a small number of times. The chain's CDR3 is CAIKGDTHGYTF. CDR3 coding DNA: TGTGCCATCAAGGGGGACACCCATGGCTACACCTTC. The gene calls are TRBV10-3 and TRBJ1-2; perhaps TRBD1 as D (6 bases). Trimming shortened V by 7 bases and J by 6 bases, and 12 bases separated the two germline ends. This CDR3 comprises 12 residues. Germline lookup yields CDR1 ENHRY and CDR2 SYGVKD.

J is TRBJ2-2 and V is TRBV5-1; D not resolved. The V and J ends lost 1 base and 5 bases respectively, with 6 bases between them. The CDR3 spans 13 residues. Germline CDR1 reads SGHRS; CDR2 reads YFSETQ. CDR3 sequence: CASSLQRTGELFF. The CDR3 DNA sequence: TGCGCCAGCAGCTTGCAACGGACCGGGGAGCTGTTTTTT.

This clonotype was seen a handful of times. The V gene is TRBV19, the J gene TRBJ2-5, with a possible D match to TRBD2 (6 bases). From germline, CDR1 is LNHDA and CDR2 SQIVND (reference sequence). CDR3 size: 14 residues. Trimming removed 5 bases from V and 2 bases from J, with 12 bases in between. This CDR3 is CASSGRTFQETQYF. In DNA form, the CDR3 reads TGTGCCAGTAGTGGGAGGACGTTTCAAGAGACCCAGTACTTC.

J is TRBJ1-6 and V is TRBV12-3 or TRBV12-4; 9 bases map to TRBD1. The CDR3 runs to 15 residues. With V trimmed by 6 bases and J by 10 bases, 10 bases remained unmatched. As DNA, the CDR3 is TGTGCCAGCAGCCTCGGACAGGGGTCGAGATCACCCCTCCACTTT. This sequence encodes CASSLGQGSRSPLHF.

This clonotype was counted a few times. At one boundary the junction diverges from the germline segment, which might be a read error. The CDR3 region has the DNA TGTGCCAGCAGTGAAGTCACGAACACTGAAGCTTTCTTT. This gives the protein CASSEVTNTEAFF. V gene TRBV10-3 combines with J gene TRBJ1-1; D is unresolved. The CDR3 totals 13 residues. The germline CDR1 and CDR2 sequences are ENHRY and SYGVKD.